Sequencing of this T cell receptor beta chain was carried out in a study of blood T cell repertoires in COVID-19. Overall study context: Samples came from the United States, Italy and Spain, spanning acute and convalescent COVID-19.

From germline, CDR1 is GTSNPN and CDR2 SVGIG (reference sequence). This CDR3 is built from 15 residues. Germline trimming cut 2 bases from V and 6 bases from J; bases unmatched to any gene: 11. Produced via immunoSEQ multiplex PCR; TCRdb's table is partial and in-frame only. The table shows some 210,000 clones, with 75% to 90% occurring only once. This clone was seen a handful of times. Sequencing input: PBMCs or T cells enriched from blood (not recorded which). The origin of this receptor is a man aged 35-49 years who had recovered from COVID-19. V is TRBV30 and J is TRBJ1-2, with TRBD1 identical over 8 bases. Here the CDR3 reads CAWSIGQGGPHGYTF. The CDR3 nucleotides are TGTGCCTGGAGTATCGGACAGGGAGGCCCTCATGGCTACACCTTC.